One and the same sample provided the 8 T cell receptor beta chains below, sequenced in a study of T cell responses to AZD1222 COVID-19 vaccine. Clones were read by immunoSEQ multiplex PCR, and TCRdb kept only the in-frame ones, dropping some. Counted here are roughly 170,000 clones, about 90% occurring once; the ten biggest clones make up under 2.5%. The source was peripheral blood, collected on day 0 of AZD1222 vaccination. These receptors came from an adult in good health.

The chain combines TRBV9 with TRBJ1-2; TRBD1 agrees at 7 bases. The CDR3 is 15 residues long. The V and J ends lost 4 bases and 4 bases, in that order; junction bases with no gene match: 10. Germline V lookup: CDR1 SGDLS, CDR2 YYNGEE. The CDR3 loop is CASSTRDSLTYGYTF. The DNA for the CDR3 is TGTGCCAGCAGCACGCGGGACAGTCTCACCTATGGCTACACCTTC.

The CDR3 is CATSEPLAGKETQYF. The CDR3 region has the DNA TGTGCCACCAGTGAGCCTCTAGCGGGGAAGGAGACCCAGTACTTC. The chain is built from TRBV24-1 and TRBJ2-5; 9 bases align to TRBD2. Trimming cost V 4 bases and J 5 bases; bases outside gene matches: 7. The CDR3 loop spans 15 amino acids. Germline loops: CDR1 KGHDR, CDR2 SFDVKD.

This clone was seen only a few times. The chain carries TRBV6-5 and TRBJ1-5; 9 bases line up with TRBD1. Germline V gene lookup returns CDR1 MNHEY and CDR2 SVGAGI. With V trimmed by 2 bases and J by 4 bases, 6 bases remained unmatched. There are 16 residues in the CDR3. In nucleotides, the CDR3 is TGTGCCAGCAGTTACGGCGGGACAGGGTTAAATCAGCCCCAGCATTTT. It is translated as CASSYGGTGLNQPQHF.

The V and J genes are TRBV7-9 and TRBJ2-1, with D possibly being TRBD2 (5 bases). The CDR3 is made up of 17 amino acids. Germline lookup yields CDR1 SEHNR and CDR2 FQNEAQ (reference sequence). Trimming pared 2 bases from V and 0 bases from J, leaving 14 bases between. For the CDR3, the DNA is TGTGCCAGCAGCTTATTAGTTCCGGGGAGCTCCTACAATGAGCAGTTCTTC. Translation: CASSLLVPGSSYNEQFF. Filled out from reference TRBV7-9 and TRBJ2-1, the complete variable domain reads DTGVSQNPRHKITKRGQNVTFRCDPISEHNRLYWYRQTLGQGPEFLTYFQNEAQLEKSRLLSDRFSAERPKGSFSTLEIQRTEQGDSAMYLCASSLLVPGSSYNEQFFGPGTRLTVL.

The rearrangement joins TRBV5-6 to TRBJ1-2, with 7 nucleotides matching TRBD1. The CDR3 is made up of 14 amino acids. The germline V gene has CDR1 SGHDT and CDR2 YYEEEE. With V trimmed by 4 bases and J by 4 bases, 7 bases remained unmatched. The CDR3 coding sequence is TGTGCCAGCAGCCGGGAACAGGGGATCTATGGCTACACCTTC. Protein product: CASSREQGIYGYTF.

J is TRBJ1-2 and V is TRBV11-2; unclear D gene. Trimming stripped 3 bases from V and 4 bases from J, with 9 bases between. There are 13 residues in the CDR3. Per the germline V gene, CDR1 is SGHAT and CDR2 is FQNNGV. CDR3 in DNA: TGTGCCAGCAGCTTCGGCGGCTCCTATGGCTACACCTTC. The encoded protein is CASSFGGSYGYTF.

This chain joins TRBV5-4 and TRBJ1-1; D is undetermined. The V gene's germline CDR1 is SGHNT and CDR2 YYREEE (reference sequence). This CDR3 has 16 amino acids. Trimming stripped 1 base from V and 1 base from J, with 14 bases between. The CDR3 nucleotides are TGTGCCAGCAGCTTGATCGCCCGGGCGGCGAACACTGAAGCTTTCTTT. Its translation is CASSLIARAANTEAFF.

V and J are TRBV9 and TRBJ2-2; D tentatively fits TRBD1 or TRBD2 (5 bases each). Germline assignment: CDR1 SGDLS and CDR2 YYNGEE. The CDR3 is 17 amino acids. V shed 2 bases and J shed 0 bases, with 14 bases lying between them. CDR3 amino acids: CASSVPGAEANTGELFF. The CDR3 DNA reads as TGTGCCAGCAGCGTCCCCGGGGCGGAGGCGAACACCGGGGAGCTGTTTTTT.